This entry features one T cell receptor (beta chain) sequence. Its antigen is not identified. The sample comes from a study of naive and memory T cell subsets. Whole-study findings and limits: Especially in CD8 cells, naive repertoires contained a few larger clonotypes, possibly CD45RA-re-expressing memory cells. Findings for naive and memory subsets could not be checked against ground truth.

Overnight CMV lysate stimulation of fresh PBMCs defined donor CMV status by CD4+ IFNgamma. An equimolar mix of two oligonucleotides served as the beta constant-region primer for TRBC1 and TRBC2. Four rounds of PCR amplified the ligated cDNA using nested alpha and beta constant-region primers plus SP2. A 12-nucleotide UMI and the SP2 primer were added to the cDNA 3' end by oligonucleotide ligation. TCRdb used MiXCR to reprocess the UMI-ligation and nested PCR reads, holding one entry per CDR3 protein. The top ten hold around 2.8% of the sample, which has more than 95,000 distinct CDR3 sequences, about 15% seen once. The source material was naive CD8+ T cells from blood. The receptor's source is a human donor in good health.

CDR3 sequence (DNA): TGCAGTGCTAGGGACAGATACTCAAGCACAGATACGCAGTATTTT. Protein: CSARDRYSSTDTQYF. The chain links TRBV20-1 to TRBJ2-3; weak D call: TRBD1 (6 bases). Germline V gene sequence: CDR1 DFQATT, CDR2 SNEGSKA (reference sequence). V was clipped by 3 bases and J by 0 bases, with 13 bases between them. There are 15 residues in the CDR3.